The 4 T cell receptor beta chains below all came from one sample that was sequenced in a study of T cell responses to AZD1222 COVID-19 vaccine. TCRdb's copy holds only in-frame clones and misses some; the assay was immunoSEQ multiplex PCR. The sample lists tens of thousands of clones, around 87% occurring once. The sample in question was peripheral blood, obtained on day 0 of AZD1222 vaccination. These TCRs come from an adult in good health.

The CDR3 region is CASSALETQYF. The CDR3 coding sequence is TGTGCCAGCAGCGCACTGGAGACCCAGTACTTC. The chain recombines TRBV11-2 with TRBJ2-5; no reliable D call. This CDR3 has 11 amino acids. With 5 bases removed from V and 5 bases from J, the gap between germline ends came to 6 bases. Germline assignment: CDR1 SGHAT and CDR2 FQNNGV.

This clone has only one observation. The chain employs TRBV6-5 and TRBJ1-2, with TRBD1 identical over 11 bases. This CDR3 has 14 residues. Germline-derived CDR1 and CDR2 are MNHEY and SVGAGI. Losses at the gene ends were 6 bases for V and 5 bases for J; bases not matched to a gene: 5. In DNA, the CDR3 is TGTGCCAGCAGCGGACAGGGGGCGCAGTATGGCTACACCTTC. Residues: CASSGQGAQYGYTF.

The V and J genes are TRBV7-2 and TRBJ2-5; the D gene is possibly TRBD2 (7 bases). Trimming removed 1 base at V and 2 bases at J, with 11 bases between. The CDR3 has 15 residues. Germline CDR1 is SGHTA and CDR2 is FQGNSA. The CDR3 region is CASSLVGGGQETQYF. The CDR3 DNA reads TGTGCCAGCAGCTTAGTAGGGGGGGGGCAAGAGACCCAGTACTTC.

The chain has TRBV9 and TRBJ2-3, with D possibly TRBD2 on 6 matching bases. The CDR3 is made up of 13 amino acids. CDR1 and CDR2 from the germline V gene are SGDLS and YYNGEE. Deletions cut 7 bases from V and 2 bases from J, with 11 bases between. This chain's CDR3 is CASEELATDTQYF. The CDR3 bases are TGTGCCAGCGAGGAACTAGCCACAGATACGCAGTATTTT.